This entry concerns a single TCR beta chain. Only a few counts were recorded for this clonotype. The antigen it binds to is not known. One base away there is no much larger clone; base qualities are not given. Stable Graves' hyperthyroidism was defined as no progression to ophthalmopathy during 18 months of follow-up. Hyperthyroidism patients were newly diagnosed, with disease duration under 2 months, and aged 18 to 65 years. Patients with uncontrolled infections, other autoimmune diseases, pregnancy or lactation were excluded. Clinical symptoms, serum thyroxine and TRAb, thyroid ultrasound, and orbital computed tomography formed the basis for the diagnoses. Ficoll-Paque density gradient centrifugation was used to isolate PBMCs from about 9 ml of fresh peripheral blood. Total RNA was extracted with Trizol reagent, and quality was checked on an Agilent 2100 Bioanalyzer. This sample is drawn from a study of T cells in Graves' hyperthyroidism and ophthalmopathy (dated by TCRdb to the late 2010s). Concerning the study at large: Peripheral blood was collected at initial diagnosis, before any treatment. The paper reports TCR Vbeta CDR3 sequencing of 130 to 150 peripheral blood samples: around 45 ophthalmopathy, some 80 hyperthyroidism and around 17 progressor patients. In addition, the study compared T-cell repertoires in thyroid tissue and in blood from over 5 Graves' hyperthyroidism patients. Prospective prediction of ophthalmopathy was tested in an independent validation cohort consisting of fewer than 20 hyperthyroidism patients and some 15 patients who later progressed to ophthalmopathy. After sampling, hyperthyroidism patients received methimazole starting at 30 mg daily, and ophthalmopathy patients received high-dose intravenous methylprednisolone. The 90 to 100 discovery patients were randomly divided into training and test sets at a 7:3 ratio. TCR V-J signatures able to tell the groups apart were searched for in a discovery cohort of 95 or so patients, of whom over 40 had Graves' ophthalmopathy and 55 to 60 had stable Graves' hyperthyroidism.

From the cysteine through the phenylalanine, the CDR3 covers 13 amino acids. Only CDR3 DNA is held: 39 bases, read in frame from base 1. At the junction V is shortened by 8 bases and J by 0 bases, with 5 bases in between. The germline V gene gives CDR1 as SNHLY and CDR2 as FYNNEI. Amplification of TCR beta CDR3 regions was carried out from RNA transcripts. A first-round RT-PCR of the TCR CDR3 used the HTBI primer set with the Qiagen OneStep RT-PCR kit. A second multiplex PCR round built the libraries, followed by size selection and purification. Sequencing of the libraries was done on an Illumina HiSeq2000 using paired-end 100 bp reads. For the original study's pipeline: SOAPnuke was used to process the raw data, throwing out any read that contained adapters or uncalled bases, had a mean Phred below 15, or lacked an exact constant-primer or identifier match. COPE v1.2.5 was used to merge high-quality paired reads, and clonotypes were defined as unique nucleotide sequences. MiTCR v1.1 was used to align clonotypes to the IMGT TRBV, TRBD and TRBJ reference segments. The analysis was restricted to V-J combinations with a frequency above 0.0001, which together covered 99% to 99.2% of the repertoires. A TCS score was defined as the ratio of F50 (clonal expansion) to E x V (chaos), with BLOSUM62-based TCRdist applied between CDR3 peptides within each V-J. Welch's t-statistics and random forest reduced 500 to 650 V-J features to some 14, which were used in a naive Bayes classifier (R e1071). TCRdb reanalyzed the raw reads on its own, using fastp at Q25 for trimming and MiXCR for clone calling, and kept in-frame beta chains. Each CDR3 protein appears once, grouped with its most common genes and DNA. TCRdb's processing, not the authors' own work, is the source of the V and J calls. The sample includes over 550,000 distinct CDR3 sequences, with 15% to 20% observed a single time. 15% to 20% of the sample is in the top ten clones.

What the authors observed across the whole study: No statistical method was used to set the sample size in advance, and investigators knew the group allocation. Most expanded thyroid clonotypes (frequency above 0.001) were also detected in blood, a finding suggesting that blood repertoires may reflect thyroid immune responses. During validation, the model predicted progression to ophthalmopathy a median of approximately 6.5 months ahead of onset, with approximately 70% sensitivity and roughly 75% specificity. Ophthalmopathy was separated from stable hyperthyroidism by a 13 V-J signature model, with approximately 89% sensitivity and roughly 81% specificity obtained in cross-validation and 80%/75% obtained in testing.

Recombination connected TRBV2 to TRBJ2-6, with the D gene not clear enough to name. The sequencing input was blood. The clonotype originates from a woman aged 18-30 years with Graves' hyperthyroidism. The DNA sequence is given as TGTGCCAGCGATGACTCTGGGGCCAACGTCCTGACTTTC. Its translation reads: CASDDSGANVLTF.